Below, 27 T cell receptor beta chains from the same sample are listed, as sequenced in a study of blood T cell repertoires in COVID-19. Libraries were prepared by immunoSEQ multiplex PCR; TCRdb keeps only in-frame clonotypes and omits some of them. The table includes 45,000 to 55,000 clones, about 86% detected once. Sample: peripheral blood. The receptors originated from a man between 65 and 85 years old with active COVID-19.

The chain links TRBV4-2 to TRBJ1-2, with 7 bases identical to TRBD1. This CDR3 has 15 residues. Germline trimming cut 3 bases from V and 10 bases from J; bases unmatched to any gene: 14. In germline, CDR1 is LGHNA, CDR2 YNFKEQ. CDR3 in amino acids: CASSHGRSQGGTYTF. Here the CDR3 DNA reads TGTGCCAGCAGCCACGGAAGGTCTCAGGGGGGTACCTACACCTTC.

The chain employs TRBV20-1 and TRBJ2-2; D is uncertain. This CDR3 has 14 amino acids. Trimming stripped 3 bases from V and 2 bases from J, with 10 bases between. The germline V gene encodes CDR1 DFQATT and CDR2 SNEGSKA (reference sequence). The CDR3 loop reads CSASSSGNTGELFF. In DNA form, the CDR3 reads TGCAGTGCTAGTTCCAGTGGTAACACCGGGGAGCTGTTTTTT.

This chain links TRBV9 with TRBJ1-2, with a weak D call TRBD1 (5 bases). Looked up from germline, CDR1 is SGDLS and CDR2 is YYNGEE. This CDR3 has 13 residues. V lost 1 base to trimming and J lost 8 bases, with 12 bases between them. DNA for the CDR3: TGTGCCAGCAGCGTACAGGGAAATGAAGGCTACACCTTC. Its protein product is CASSVQGNEGYTF.

The CDR3 DNA is TGTGCCAGCAGCCAAGATTCTAGCGGGGTCGATACGCAGTATTTT. This codes for CASSQDSSGVDTQYF. The chain couples TRBV4-2 to TRBJ2-3; 9 bases match TRBD2. The CDR3 runs to 15 residues. The germline gives CDR1 LGHNA, CDR2 YNFKEQ. Unmatched junction bases numbered 4, after V lost 0 bases and J lost 6 bases.

The J gene is TRBJ2-3, the V gene TRBV7-9; a weak D match, TRBD2 (6 bases). Germline CDR1 reads SEHNR; CDR2 reads FQNEAQ (reference sequence). The CDR3 runs 13 residues. V was trimmed by 7 bases and J by 0 bases, leaving 8 bases between them. The CDR3, as DNA: TGTGCCAGCATGCGGGACAGCACAGATACGCAGTATTTT. Protein: CASMRDSTDTQYF.

For this clone: The germline gene is not matched at one end of the junction; a read error may be the cause. The chain employs TRBV7-9 and TRBJ2-7; D is ambiguous. Germline assignment: CDR1 SEHNR and CDR2 FQNEAQ (reference sequence). This CDR3 is built from 8 residues. CDR3 sequence: CASSLEDF. In nucleotides, the CDR3 is TGTGCCAGCAGCCTCGAGGACTTC.

The rearrangement uses TRBV4-3 and TRBJ2-1, with 9 bases matching TRBD2. Germline CDR1 LGHNA, CDR2 YSLEER. CDR3 size: 16 residues. Germline trimming cut 2 bases from V and 11 bases from J; bases unmatched to any gene: 13. CDR3 nucleotides: TGCGCCAGCAGCCAAAACAGGTTATTTAGCGGGGGACAGCAGTTCTTC. It specifies CASSQNRLFSGGQQFF.

The V gene is TRBV5-1, the J gene TRBJ1-2, with TRBD1 identical over 9 bases. Per germline, CDR1 SGHRS and CDR2 YFSETQ. This CDR3 contains 13 residues. V lost 3 bases to trimming and J lost 14 bases; unmatched junction nucleotides: 11. The CDR3 sequence: CASSSDRGGLETF. CDR3 bases: TGCGCCAGCAGCTCGGACAGGGGAGGGCTGGAAACCTTC.

V gene TRBV3-1 (or the pseudogene TRBV3-2) combines with J gene TRBJ1-4; TRBD1 is a possible D gene (6 bases). The CDR3 is 19 amino acids. Deletions cut 2 bases from V and 5 bases from J, with 24 bases between. Per germline, CDR1 LGHDT and CDR2 YNNKEL (reference sequence). The CDR3 reads CASSQRKRRRGGSNEKLFF. CDR3 nucleotides: TGTGCCAGCAGCCAAAGAAAGCGGAGAAGGGGGGGCTCGAATGAAAAACTGTTTTTT.

J is TRBJ1-1 and V is TRBV24-1; 7 bases fit TRBD1. Germline CDR1 KGHDR, CDR2 SFDVKD. After removal of 2 bases from V and 2 bases from J, the junction contained 4 bases not matched to a gene. The CDR3 has 15 residues. CDR3 in DNA: TGTGCCACCAGTGATTCATCAGGGGGTAACACTGAAGCTTTCTTT. It encodes CATSDSSGGNTEAFF.

This chain links TRBV9 with TRBJ2-3; possibly TRBD1 for D (5 bases). CDR3 length: 15 residues. Per germline, CDR1 SGDLS and CDR2 YYNGEE. With 4 bases removed from V and 0 bases from J, the gap between germline ends came to 12 bases. The CDR3 here is CASSPDSLSTDTQYF. The CDR3 DNA reads TGTGCCAGCAGCCCCGACAGTCTAAGCACAGATACGCAGTATTTT.

This chain uses TRBV11-3 with TRBJ2-5; possibly TRBD1 for D (5 bases). Germline V gene data show CDR1 as SGHNT and CDR2 as YENEEA. There are 15 residues in the CDR3. Trimming took 4 bases from V and 0 from J, leaving 12 bases between them. The CDR3 bases are TGTGCCAGCAGCTCCGATGGCAGGGACCAAGAGACCCAGTACTTC. Protein: CASSSDGRDQETQYF.

The count of this clone is one. The chain couples TRBV2 to TRBJ1-6; 10 nucleotides match TRBD1. J was trimmed by 6 bases and V by 8 bases; bases with no gene match: 7. The CDR3 is 15 amino acids. Per germline, CDR1 SNHLY and CDR2 FYNNEI. The CDR3 coding sequence is TGTGCCAGCGCCCCGGGGACAGGGGTTAATTCACCCCTCCACTTT. Protein product: CASAPGTGVNSPLHF. Using reference TRBV2 and TRBJ1-6 for the parts outside the CDR3, the full variable domain is EPEVTQTPSHQVTQMGQEVILRCVPISNHLYFYWYRQILGQKVEFLVSFYNNEISEKSEIFDDQFSVERPDGSNFTLKIRSTKLEDSAMYFCASAPGTGVNSPLHFGNGTRLTVT.

Here the CDR3 DNA reads TGTGCCAGCAGTTACTTCGGGCGGGAGACCTATGGCTACACCTTC. This encodes CASSYFGRETYGYTF. The V and J genes are TRBV6-2 or TRBV6-3 and TRBJ1-2, with no clear D. The CDR3 consists of 15 residues. The V end was cut by 1 base, the J end by 4 bases, with 13 bases between. CDR1 and CDR2 from the germline V gene are MNHEY and SVGEGT.

The chain uses TRBV5-1 and TRBJ1-5, with D maybe TRBD1 (5 bases). The CDR3 spans 14 residues. Deletions cut 3 bases from V and 2 bases from J, with 9 bases between. Germline CDR1 SGHRS, CDR2 YFSETQ. CDR3 in DNA: TGCGCCAGCAGCTCAGGGTTAGGCAATCAGCCCCAGCATTTT. It is translated as CASSSGLGNQPQHF.

This rearrangement joins TRBV5-1 to TRBJ1-2; TRBD1 might be the D (5 bases). The germline CDR1 and CDR2 sequences are SGHRS and YFSETQ. The CDR3 is made up of 13 amino acids. V was trimmed by 5 bases and J by 4 bases, leaving 12 bases between them. The CDR3 spells CASSTTVLYGYTF. In DNA form, the CDR3 reads TGCGCCAGCAGTACGACAGTGCTCTATGGCTACACCTTC.

A few counts support this clone. The J gene is TRBJ2-3, the V gene TRBV4-2, with D unclear. This CDR3 contains 15 residues. Germline V gene lookup returns CDR1 LGHNA and CDR2 YNFKEQ. Trimming removed 0 bases from V and 0 bases from J, with 7 bases in between. CDR3 sequence reads: CASSQDVVSTDTQYF. CDR3 nucleotides: TGTGCCAGCAGCCAAGACGTAGTTAGCACAGATACGCAGTATTTT.

The J gene is TRBJ2-7, the V gene TRBV27; D is undetermined. Trimming pared 11 bases from V and 3 bases from J, leaving 17 bases between. Germline CDR1 and CDR2: MNHEY and SMNVEV (reference sequence). This CDR3 has 13 amino acids. Here the CDR3 reads CAGPMGTNYEQYF. Written as DNA, the CDR3 is TGTGCCGGTCCAATGGGTACTAACTACGAGCAGTACTTC.

This clone was detected a few times. The CDR3 nucleotides are TGCAGTGCTAGTGCCCTCGACAGGTCGAATGAGCAGTTCTTC. Translating it yields CSASALDRSNEQFF. This chain connects TRBV20-1 to TRBJ2-1, with a tentative D call TRBD1 (6 bases). CDR3 size: 14 residues. Germline CDR1 DFQATT, CDR2 SNEGSKA (reference sequence). V lost 3 bases, J lost 7 bases, and 16 bases lay in between.

The V call is TRBV11-3, the J call TRBJ2-7; TRBD1 agrees at 12 bases. This CDR3 region has 15 residues. Germline trimming cut 5 bases from V and 5 bases from J; bases unmatched to any gene: 7. The germline V gene has CDR1 SGHNT and CDR2 YENEEA. The CDR3 loop reads CASSVTGTGGHEQYF. CDR3 in DNA: TGTGCCAGCAGCGTCACCGGGACAGGGGGCCACGAGCAGTACTTC.

The V gene is TRBV19, the J gene TRBJ2-3; D unresolved. The V and J ends lost 4 bases and 2 bases respectively, with 4 bases between them. The germline gives CDR1 LNHDA, CDR2 SQIVND (reference sequence). The CDR3 totals 12 residues. In nucleotides, the CDR3 is TGTGCCAGTAGTACCCTCACAGATACGCAGTATTTT. It encodes CASSTLTDTQYF.

Only a few counts were recorded for this clone. At the DNA level, this CDR3 is encoded by other sequences in the same sample as well. The chain has TRBV6-4 and TRBJ2-3; 12 bases map to TRBD2. Germline assignment: CDR1 MRHNA and CDR2 SNTAGT. The CDR3 covers 14 residues. The junction had 0 bases not matched to a gene; V was cut back by 4 bases and J by 4 bases. CDR3 sequence (DNA): TGTGCCAGCAGTGCTAGCGGGGGGGCAGATACGCAGTATTTT. Translating it yields CASSASGGADTQYF.

The chain carries TRBV7-2 and TRBJ2-7; 10 positions agree with TRBD1. This CDR3 region has 13 residues. From germline, CDR1 is SGHTA and CDR2 FQGNSA. The trim removed 6 bases at V and 3 bases at J, leaving 2 bases unmatched. The CDR3 DNA follows: TGTGCCAGCAGGGACAGGGGGAACTACGAGCAGTACTTC. Translation: CASRDRGNYEQYF.

As DNA, the CDR3 is TGTGCCAGCAGCTTATCGTGGTCGGTCGGCCGGACAGCCCGGAATTCACCCCTCCACTTT. Protein sequence: CASSLSWSVGRTARNSPLHF. The chain uses TRBV7-8 and TRBJ1-6, with a possible D match to TRBD1 (6 bases). The germline V gene encodes CDR1 SGHVS and CDR2 FQNEAQ. The V gene lost 2 bases and the J gene lost 7 bases, with 27 bases spanning the gap. The CDR3 is made up of 20 amino acids.

The V gene is TRBV19, the J gene TRBJ2-1; 13 bases match TRBD2. CDR1 and CDR2 from the germline V gene are LNHDA and SQIVND (reference sequence). The CDR3 has 16 residues. With V trimmed by 5 bases and J by 6 bases, 7 bases remained unmatched. CDR3 region: CASSFPGLAGINEQFF. The CDR3 nucleotides are TGTGCCAGTAGTTTCCCGGGACTAGCGGGGATCAATGAGCAGTTCTTC.

This clone was seen a few times. The gene calls are TRBV6-2 or TRBV6-3 and TRBJ1-2; possibly TRBD1 for D (5 bases). The CDR3 is made up of 17 amino acids. Germline V CDR1 and CDR2: MNHEY, SVGEGT. V shed 4 bases and J shed 5 bases, with 23 bases lying between them. CDR3 nucleotides: TGTGCCAGCAGTTCCCCGGACATAGCTTCTGCCCAATATGGCTACACCTTC. This translates into CASSSPDIASAQYGYTF.

The V gene is TRBV27, the J gene TRBJ2-1, with unresolved D. The CDR3 runs 14 residues. Germline values: CDR1 MNHEY, CDR2 SMNVEV (reference sequence). The V and J ends lost 10 bases and 0 bases respectively, with 13 bases between them. The CDR3 here is CATQIASSYNEQFF. The CDR3 region has the DNA TGTGCCACCCAGATTGCTAGCTCCTACAATGAGCAGTTCTTC.